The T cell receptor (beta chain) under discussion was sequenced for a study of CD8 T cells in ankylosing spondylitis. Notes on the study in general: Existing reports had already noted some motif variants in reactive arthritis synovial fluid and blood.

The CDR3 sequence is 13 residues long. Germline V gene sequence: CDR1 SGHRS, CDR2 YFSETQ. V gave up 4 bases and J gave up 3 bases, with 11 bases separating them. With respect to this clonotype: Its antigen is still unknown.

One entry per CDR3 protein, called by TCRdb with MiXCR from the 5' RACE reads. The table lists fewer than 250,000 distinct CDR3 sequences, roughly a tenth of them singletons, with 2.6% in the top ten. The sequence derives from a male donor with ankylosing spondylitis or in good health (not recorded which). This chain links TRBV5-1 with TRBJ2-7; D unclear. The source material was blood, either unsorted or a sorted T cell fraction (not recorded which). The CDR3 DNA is TGCGCCAGCAGCCTCCTCACCAACTACGAGCAGTACTTC. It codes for CASSLLTNYEQYF.